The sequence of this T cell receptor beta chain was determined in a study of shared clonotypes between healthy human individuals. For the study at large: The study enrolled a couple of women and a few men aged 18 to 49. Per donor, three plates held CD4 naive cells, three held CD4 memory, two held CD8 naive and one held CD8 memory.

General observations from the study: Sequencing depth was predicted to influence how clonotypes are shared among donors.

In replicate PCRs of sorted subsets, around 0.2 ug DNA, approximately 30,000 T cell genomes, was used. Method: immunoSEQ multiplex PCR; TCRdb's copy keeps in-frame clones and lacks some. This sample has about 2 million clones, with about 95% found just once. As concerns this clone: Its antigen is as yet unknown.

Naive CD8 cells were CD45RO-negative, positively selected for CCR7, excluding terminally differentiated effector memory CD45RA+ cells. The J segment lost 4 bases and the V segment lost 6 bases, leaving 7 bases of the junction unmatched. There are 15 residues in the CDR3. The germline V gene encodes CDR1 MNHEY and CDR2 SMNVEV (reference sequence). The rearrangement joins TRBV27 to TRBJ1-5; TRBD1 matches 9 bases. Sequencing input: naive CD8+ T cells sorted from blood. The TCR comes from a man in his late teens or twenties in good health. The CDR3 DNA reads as TGTGCCAGCAGGCTAGGGACAGGGTCGAATCAGCCCCAGCATTTT. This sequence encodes CASRLGTGSNQPQHF.